These 12 T cell receptor beta chains originate from one sample sequenced in a study of cytotoxic CD8 clonotypes in ibrutinib-treated CLL. The repertoire was sequenced with immunoSEQ multiplex PCR; TCRdb's copy has only in-frame clones and lacks some. The sample has about 130,000 clones; 80% to 90% are singletons. This material consisted of PBMCs, taken after 24 months of ibrutinib treatment. The receptors here all came from a human donor with chronic lymphocytic leukemia.

The rearrangement links TRBV6-6 to TRBJ2-1; weak D call: TRBD2 (5 bases). The CDR3 runs to 12 residues. Germline assignment: CDR1 MNHNY and CDR2 SVGAGI (reference sequence). Trimming pared 0 bases from V and 10 bases from J, leaving 7 bases between. CDR3 residues: CASSYSEGEQFF. In DNA form, the CDR3 reads TGTGCCAGCAGTTACTCTGAGGGAGAGCAGTTCTTC.

The chain carries TRBV6-6 and TRBJ1-1; D unclear. CDR1 and CDR2 (germline): MNHNY, SVGAGI (reference sequence). V lost 8 bases and J 7 bases, leaving 11 bases between the germline ends. The CDR3 has 11 amino acids. The CDR3: CASEGPGEAFF. The DNA of the CDR3 is TGTGCCAGCGAAGGGCCTGGTGAAGCTTTCTTT.

The chain couples TRBV19 to TRBJ1-3; D is unresolved. Trimming cost V 3 bases and J 5 bases, with 2 bases left between them. CDR1 and CDR2 (germline): LNHDA, SQIVND (reference sequence). The CDR3 runs 11 residues. The CDR3 region has the DNA TGTGCCAGTAGTATGCGAAACACCATATATTTT. This encodes CASSMRNTIYF.

The CDR3 is CASSIVQGNNSPLHF. The DNA of the CDR3 is TGTGCCAGTAGTATAGTACAGGGTAATAATTCACCCCTCCACTTT. The chain couples TRBV19 to TRBJ1-6; D perhaps matches TRBD1 (6 bases). Germline loops: CDR1 LNHDA, CDR2 SQIVND (reference sequence). This CDR3 spans 15 amino acids. V was shortened by 1 base and J by 5 bases, with 9 bases between the two germline ends. The variable domain in full, with the rest retrieved from reference TRBV19 and TRBJ1-6, is DGGITQSPKYLFRKEGQNVTLSCEQNLNHDAMYWYRQDPGQGLRLIYYSQIVNDFQKGDIAEGYSVSREKKESFPLTVTSAQKNPTAFYLCASSIVQGNNSPLHFGNGTRLTVT.

The rearrangement links TRBV5-1 to TRBJ1-2; 8 nucleotides agree with TRBD1. Germline assignment: CDR1 SGHRS and CDR2 YFSETQ. V dropped 0 bases and J dropped 11; count of bases not matched to a gene: 6. This CDR3 comprises 13 residues. The CDR3 sequence is CASSLAGGAGYTF. CDR3 nucleotides: TGCGCCAGCAGCTTGGCAGGGGGCGCGGGTTACACCTTC.

V gene TRBV15 combines with J gene TRBJ1-3, with 9 bases aligning to TRBD1. This CDR3 contains 16 residues. After removal of 5 bases from V and 4 bases from J, the junction contained 9 bases not matched to a gene. In germline, CDR1 is LNHNV, CDR2 YYDKDF (reference sequence). The CDR3 DNA reads as TGTGCCACCAGCCGGGATCCCACAGGGGGCGGAAACACCATATATTTT. This sequence encodes CATSRDPTGGGNTIYF.

The chain combines TRBV18 with TRBJ2-7, with TRBD2 identical over 7 bases. CDR1 KGHSH and CDR2 LQKENI come from the germline V gene. Germline trimming cut 2 bases from V and 7 bases from J; bases unmatched to any gene: 8. This CDR3 is built from 14 residues. CDR3 sequence reads: CASSPASGVEEQYF. The CDR3 nucleotides are TGTGCCAGCTCACCAGCCAGCGGGGTTGAGGAGCAGTACTTC.

The chain combines TRBV10-3 with TRBJ1-5, with TRBD1 matching 7 bases. Germline CDR1 and CDR2: ENHRY and SYGVKD. The CDR3 totals 14 residues. V dropped 10 bases and J dropped 5; count of bases not matched to a gene: 11. The CDR3 DNA sequence: TGTGCCACTGCCCCCGGGACAGACGATCAGCCCCAGCATTTT. It encodes CATAPGTDDQPQHF.

J is TRBJ1-2 and V is TRBV6-5, with D unclear. The V gene lost 3 bases and the J gene lost 0 bases, with 11 bases spanning the gap. Germline V CDR1 and CDR2: MNHEY, SVGAGI. The CDR3 is 15 residues long. CDR3 DNA: TGTGCCAGCAGTTATACTAAGGCCTCTAACTATGGCTACACCTTC. Translated, it gives CASSYTKASNYGYTF.

In this sample, this clone turned up once. The rearrangement joins TRBV7-9 to TRBJ2-7, with D perhaps TRBD2 (5 bases). This CDR3 is built from 17 residues. The V gene lost 3 bases and the J gene lost 0 bases, with 18 bases spanning the gap. CDR1 is SEHNR and CDR2 is FQNEAQ in the germline V gene (reference sequence). The CDR3 sequence: CASSLAPERSSSYEQYF. The DNA of the CDR3 is TGTGCCAGCAGCTTGGCTCCGGAGCGGTCTAGCTCCTACGAGCAGTACTTC.

The rearrangement uses TRBV5-1 and TRBJ1-2; D perhaps matches TRBD1 (6 bases). V was pared by 4 bases and J by 4 bases, with 14 bases between. The CDR3 is 14 residues long. CDR1 and CDR2 from the germline V gene are SGHRS and YFSETQ. The CDR3 region has the DNA TGCGCCAGCAGCACAGGCGACAGGAGCTATGGCTACACCTTC. It yields the protein CASSTGDRSYGYTF.

The chain joins TRBV9 to TRBJ1-4; perhaps TRBD1 as D (5 bases). The CDR3 sequence is 14 residues long. Germline values: CDR1 SGDLS, CDR2 YYNGEE. Trimming removed 2 bases from V and 5 bases from J, with 10 bases in between. In DNA, the CDR3 is TGTGCCAGCAGCGTGCAGGGTAGGAATGAAAAACTGTTTTTT. Amino acids: CASSVQGRNEKLFF.